This T cell receptor (beta chain) was retrieved from a study of T cells in localized non-small cell lung cancer. Findings of the study overall: Uninvolved adjacent lung showed higher T cell clonality than tumor.

Concerning this clone itself: The target antigen is unknown.

Per germline, CDR1 SGHTA and CDR2 FQGNSA. Unmatched junction bases numbered 13, after V lost 5 bases and J lost 5 bases. This CDR3 is built from 16 residues. Profiled with immunoSEQ multiplex PCR; TCRdb holds only in-frame clones, not every one. This table has under 35,000 clones, around 92% appearing once. Material: peripheral blood mononuclear cells, obtained before any cancer treatment. V is TRBV7-2 and J is TRBJ1-2; TRBD1 matches 8 bases. The clonotype was recovered from a woman aged 35-70 years with stage III lung adenocarcinoma. Here the CDR3 reads CASSERGQAGDYGYTF. In DNA form, the CDR3 reads TGTGCCAGCAGCGAAAGGGGACAGGCGGGAGATTATGGCTACACCTTC. The whole variable domain, filled in from reference TRBV7-2 and TRBJ1-2, reads GAGVSQSPSNKVTEKGKDVELRCDPISGHTALYWYRQSLGQGLEFLIYFQGNSAPDKSGLPSDRFSAERTGGSVSTLTIQRTQQEDSAVYLCASSERGQAGDYGYTFGSGTRLTVV.